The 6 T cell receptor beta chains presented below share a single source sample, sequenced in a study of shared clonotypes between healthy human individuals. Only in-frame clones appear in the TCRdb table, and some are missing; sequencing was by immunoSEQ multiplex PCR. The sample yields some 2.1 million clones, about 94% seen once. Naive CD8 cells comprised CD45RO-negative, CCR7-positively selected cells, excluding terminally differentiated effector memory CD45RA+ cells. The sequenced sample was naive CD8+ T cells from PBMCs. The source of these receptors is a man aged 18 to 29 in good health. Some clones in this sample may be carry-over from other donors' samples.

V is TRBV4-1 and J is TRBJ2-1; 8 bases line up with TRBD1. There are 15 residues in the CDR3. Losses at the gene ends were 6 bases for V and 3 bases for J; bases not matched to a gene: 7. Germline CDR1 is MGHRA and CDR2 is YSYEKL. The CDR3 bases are TGCGCCAGCAGACCCACAGGGGGACTCTACAATGAGCAGTTCTTC. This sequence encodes CASRPTGGLYNEQFF.

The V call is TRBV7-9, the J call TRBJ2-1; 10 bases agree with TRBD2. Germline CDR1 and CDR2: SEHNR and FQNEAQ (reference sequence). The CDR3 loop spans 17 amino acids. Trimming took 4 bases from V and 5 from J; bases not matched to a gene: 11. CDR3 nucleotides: TGTGCCAGCAGCTCCGCGGAGCGGGAGGGCCCTAACAATGAGCAGTTCTTC. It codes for CASSSAEREGPNNEQFF.

CDR3 bases: TGCGCCAGCAGCCCCACACGCCGGGACAGGGATGGAAACACCATATATTTT. Its protein is CASSPTRRDRDGNTIYF. The V gene is TRBV4-1, the J gene TRBJ1-3, with 9 bases aligning to TRBD1. V lost 4 bases to trimming and J lost 3 bases; unmatched junction nucleotides: 10. CDR1 and CDR2 from the germline V gene are MGHRA and YSYEKL. This CDR3 comprises 17 residues.

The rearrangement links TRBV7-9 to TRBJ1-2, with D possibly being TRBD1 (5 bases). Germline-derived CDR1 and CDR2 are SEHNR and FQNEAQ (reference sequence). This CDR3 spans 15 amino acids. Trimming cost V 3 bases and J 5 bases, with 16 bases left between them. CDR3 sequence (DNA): TGTGCCAGCAGCTTGGAGAGGACACGGTTATATGGCTACACCTTC. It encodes CASSLERTRLYGYTF. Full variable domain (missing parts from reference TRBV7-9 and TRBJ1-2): DTGVSQNPRHKITKRGQNVTFRCDPISEHNRLYWYRQTLGQGPEFLTYFQNEAQLEKSRLLSDRFSAERPKGSFSTLEIQRTEQGDSAMYLCASSLERTRLYGYTFGSGTRLTVV.

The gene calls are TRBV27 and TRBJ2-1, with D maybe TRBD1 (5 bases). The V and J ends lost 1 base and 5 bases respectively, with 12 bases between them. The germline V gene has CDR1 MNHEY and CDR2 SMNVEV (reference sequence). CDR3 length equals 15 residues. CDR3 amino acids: CASSLWQGAHNEQFF. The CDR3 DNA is TGTGCCAGCAGTTTATGGCAGGGCGCCCACAATGAGCAGTTCTTC.

DNA for the CDR3: TGTGCCACCAGCGAGGATAGGGTTAGAAGGGGGTACACTGAAGCTTTCTTT. It translates to CATSEDRVRRGYTEAFF. The chain recombines TRBV15 with TRBJ1-1, with TRBD1 as a possible D gene (6 bases). CDR3 size: 17 residues. Trimming cost V 5 bases and J 3 bases, with 22 bases left between them. The germline V gene encodes CDR1 LNHNV and CDR2 YYDKDF (reference sequence).